The clone carrying this T cell receptor (beta chain) was counted between two and nine times. Its antigen is still unknown. Germline CDR1 and CDR2: SGHTA and FQGNSA. V shed 5 bases and J shed 5 bases, with 13 bases lying between them. The CDR3 contains 14 residues. The sample comes from a study of T cells in Graves' hyperthyroidism and ophthalmopathy. In the study overall: Prior to any treatment, at the point of initial diagnosis, peripheral blood was collected.

There were TCR beta CDR3 regions amplified from RNA transcripts. The study used the HTBI primer set for a first-round RT-PCR of the TCR CDR3. Using its own MiXCR run on the multiplex PCR reads, TCRdb lists one record per CDR3 protein. The sample contains some 500,000 distinct CDR3 sequences, 15% to 20% of which appear only once. Using around 10 ml of fresh peripheral blood, PBMCs were prepared. Study-wide findings and caveats: Patients with ophthalmopathy were separated from those with stable hyperthyroidism by a 13 V-J model. Ophthalmopathy was identified by the model a median about 6.8 months ahead of onset.

The specimen sequenced was blood. The chain is built from TRBV7-2 and TRBJ1-5; D may be TRBD1 (5 bases). The clonotype comes from a woman younger than 45 with Graves' ophthalmopathy. CDR3 region: CASSGRLGDQPQHF. For the CDR3, the DNA is TGTGCCAGCAGCGGCCGGTTAGGGGATCAGCCCCAGCATTTT.